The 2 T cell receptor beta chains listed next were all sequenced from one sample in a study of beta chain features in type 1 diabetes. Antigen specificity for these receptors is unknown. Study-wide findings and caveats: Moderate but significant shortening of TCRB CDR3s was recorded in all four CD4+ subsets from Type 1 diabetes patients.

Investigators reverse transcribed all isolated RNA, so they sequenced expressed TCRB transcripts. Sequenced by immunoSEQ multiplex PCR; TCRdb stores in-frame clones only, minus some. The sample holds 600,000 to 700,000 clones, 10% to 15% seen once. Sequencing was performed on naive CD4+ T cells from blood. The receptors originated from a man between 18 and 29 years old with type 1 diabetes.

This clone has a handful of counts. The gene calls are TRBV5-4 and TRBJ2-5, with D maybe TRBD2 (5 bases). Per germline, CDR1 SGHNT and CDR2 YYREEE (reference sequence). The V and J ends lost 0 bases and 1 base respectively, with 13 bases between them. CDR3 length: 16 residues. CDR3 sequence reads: CASSLEDSAAQETQYF. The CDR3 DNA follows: TGTGCCAGCAGCTTGGAGGACTCCGCGGCCCAAGAGACCCAGTACTTC.

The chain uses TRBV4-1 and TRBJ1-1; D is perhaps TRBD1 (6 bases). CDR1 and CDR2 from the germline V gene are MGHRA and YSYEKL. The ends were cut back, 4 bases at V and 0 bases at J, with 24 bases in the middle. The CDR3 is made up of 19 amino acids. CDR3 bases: TGCGCCAGCAGCCTCACTGGACAGTCTAACACGGGGCTGAACACTGAAGCTTTCTTT. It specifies CASSLTGQSNTGLNTEAFF.